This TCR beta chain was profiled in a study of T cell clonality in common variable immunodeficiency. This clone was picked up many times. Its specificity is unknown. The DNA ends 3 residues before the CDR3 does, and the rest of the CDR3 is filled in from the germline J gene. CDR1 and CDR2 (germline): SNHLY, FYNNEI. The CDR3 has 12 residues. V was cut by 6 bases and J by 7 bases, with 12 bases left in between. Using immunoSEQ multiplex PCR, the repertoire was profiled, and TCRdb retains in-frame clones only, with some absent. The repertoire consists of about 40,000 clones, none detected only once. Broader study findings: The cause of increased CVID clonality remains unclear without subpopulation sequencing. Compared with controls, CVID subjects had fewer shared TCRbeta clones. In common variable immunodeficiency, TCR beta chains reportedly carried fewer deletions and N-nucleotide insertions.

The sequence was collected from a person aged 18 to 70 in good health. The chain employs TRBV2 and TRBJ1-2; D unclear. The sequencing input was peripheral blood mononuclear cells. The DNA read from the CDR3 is TGTGCCAGCAGAGGCGGTAGGTCTGGC. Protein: CASRGGRSG. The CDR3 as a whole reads CASRGGRSGYTF.